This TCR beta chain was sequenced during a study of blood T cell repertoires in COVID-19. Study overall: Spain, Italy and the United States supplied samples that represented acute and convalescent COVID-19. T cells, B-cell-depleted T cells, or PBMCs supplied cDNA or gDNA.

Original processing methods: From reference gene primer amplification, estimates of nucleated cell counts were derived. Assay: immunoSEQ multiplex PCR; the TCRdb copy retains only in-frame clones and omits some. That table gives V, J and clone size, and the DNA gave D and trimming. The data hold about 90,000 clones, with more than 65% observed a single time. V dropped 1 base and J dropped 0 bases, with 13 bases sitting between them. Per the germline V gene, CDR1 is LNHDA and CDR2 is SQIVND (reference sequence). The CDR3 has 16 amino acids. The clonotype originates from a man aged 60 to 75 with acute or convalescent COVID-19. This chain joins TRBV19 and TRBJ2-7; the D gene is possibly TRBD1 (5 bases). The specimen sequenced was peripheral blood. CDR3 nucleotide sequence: TGTGCCAGTAGTATAGGTAACACAGGAGTCTCCTACGAGCAGTACTTC. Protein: CASSIGNTGVSYEQYF.